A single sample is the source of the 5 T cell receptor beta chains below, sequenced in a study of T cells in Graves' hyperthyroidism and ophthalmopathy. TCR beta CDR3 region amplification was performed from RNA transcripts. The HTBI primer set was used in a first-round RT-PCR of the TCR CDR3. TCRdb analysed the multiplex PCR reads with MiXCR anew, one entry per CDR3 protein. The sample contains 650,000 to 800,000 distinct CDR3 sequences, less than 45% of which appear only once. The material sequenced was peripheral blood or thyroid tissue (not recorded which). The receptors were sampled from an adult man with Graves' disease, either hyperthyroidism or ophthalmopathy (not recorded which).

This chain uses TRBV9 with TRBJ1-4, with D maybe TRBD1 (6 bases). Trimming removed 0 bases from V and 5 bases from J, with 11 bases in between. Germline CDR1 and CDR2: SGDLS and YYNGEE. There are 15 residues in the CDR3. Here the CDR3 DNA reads TGTGCCAGCAGCGTAGGGACAGTCCTAAATGAAAAACTGTTTTTT. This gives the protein CASSVGTVLNEKLFF. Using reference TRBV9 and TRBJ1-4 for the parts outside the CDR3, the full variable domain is DSGVTQTPKHLITATGQRVTLRCSPRSGDLSVYWYQQSLDQGLQFLIQYYNGEERAKGNILERFSAQQFPDLHSELNLSSLELGDSALYFCASSVGTVLNEKLFFGSGTQLSVL.

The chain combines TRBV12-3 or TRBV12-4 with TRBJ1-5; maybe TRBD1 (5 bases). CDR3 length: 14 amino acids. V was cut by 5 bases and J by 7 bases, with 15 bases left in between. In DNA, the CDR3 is TGTGCCAGCAGTCCGCTGGGGGTAAACCAGCCCCAGCATTTT. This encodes CASSPLGVNQPQHF.

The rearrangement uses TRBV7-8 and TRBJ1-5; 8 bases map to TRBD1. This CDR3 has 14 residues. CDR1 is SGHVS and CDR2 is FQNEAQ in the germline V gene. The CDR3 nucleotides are TGTGCTACGCAGGGGGCGGTGGGCAATCAGCCCCAGCATTTT. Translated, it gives CATQGAVGNQPQHF.

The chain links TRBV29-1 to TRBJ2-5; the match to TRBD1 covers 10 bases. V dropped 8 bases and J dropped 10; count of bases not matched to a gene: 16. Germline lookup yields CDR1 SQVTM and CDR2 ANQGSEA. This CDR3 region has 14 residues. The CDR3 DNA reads TGCAGCTTGGGGGACAGGGGTACAAGGGGTGTCCAGTACTTC. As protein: CSLGDRGTRGVQYF.

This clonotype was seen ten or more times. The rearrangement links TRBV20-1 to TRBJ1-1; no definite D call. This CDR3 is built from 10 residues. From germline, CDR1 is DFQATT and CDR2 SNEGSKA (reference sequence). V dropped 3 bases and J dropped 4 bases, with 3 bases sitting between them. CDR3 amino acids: CSASTTEAFF. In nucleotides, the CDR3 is TGCAGTGCTAGTACCACTGAAGCTTTCTTT.